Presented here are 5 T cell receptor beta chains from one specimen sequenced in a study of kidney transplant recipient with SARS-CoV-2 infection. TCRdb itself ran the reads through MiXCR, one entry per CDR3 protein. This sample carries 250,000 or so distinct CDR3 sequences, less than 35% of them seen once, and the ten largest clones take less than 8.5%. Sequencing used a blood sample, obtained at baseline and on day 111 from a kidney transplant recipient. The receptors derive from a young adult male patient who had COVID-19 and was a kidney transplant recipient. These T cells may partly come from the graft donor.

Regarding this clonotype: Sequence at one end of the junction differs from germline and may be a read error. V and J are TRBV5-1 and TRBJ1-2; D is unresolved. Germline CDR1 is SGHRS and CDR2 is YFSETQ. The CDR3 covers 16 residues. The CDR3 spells CASTRTSVRKTYGYAF. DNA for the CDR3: TGCGCCAGCACTCGCACATCGGTTCGAAAGACCTATGGCTACGCCTTC.

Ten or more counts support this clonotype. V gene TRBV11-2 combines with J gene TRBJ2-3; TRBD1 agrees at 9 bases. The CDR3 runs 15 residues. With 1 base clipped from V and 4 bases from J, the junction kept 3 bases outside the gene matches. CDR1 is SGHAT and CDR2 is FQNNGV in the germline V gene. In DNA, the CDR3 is TGTGCCAGCAGCTTAGTTGACAGGGGGTCAGATACGCAGTATTTT. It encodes CASSLVDRGSDTQYF.

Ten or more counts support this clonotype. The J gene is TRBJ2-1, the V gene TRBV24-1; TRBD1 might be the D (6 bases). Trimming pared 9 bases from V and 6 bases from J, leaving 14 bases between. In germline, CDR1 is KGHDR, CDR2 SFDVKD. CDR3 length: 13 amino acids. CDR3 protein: CATQGTYINEQFF. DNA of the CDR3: TGTGCCACCCAAGGGACATACATCAATGAGCAGTTCTTC.

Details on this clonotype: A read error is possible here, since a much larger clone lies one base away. The CDR3 DNA reads as TGCAGTGCTAGAGATGGAGCGTCCCAAGAGACCCGGTACTTC. Residues: CSARDGASQETRYF. The chain employs TRBV20-1 and TRBJ2-5, with D uncertain. Germline loops: CDR1 DFQATT, CDR2 SNEGSKA (reference sequence). CDR3 size: 14 residues.

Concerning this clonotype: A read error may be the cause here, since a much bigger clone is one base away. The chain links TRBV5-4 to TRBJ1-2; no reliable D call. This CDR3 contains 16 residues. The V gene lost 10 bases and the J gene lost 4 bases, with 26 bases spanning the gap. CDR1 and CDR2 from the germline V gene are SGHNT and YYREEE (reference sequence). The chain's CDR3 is CAGLISVPGKTYGYTF. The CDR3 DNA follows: TGTGCCGGCTTGATTAGCGTACCAGGAAAGACCTATGGCTACACCTTC.